Listed below are T cell receptor beta chains from one sample, sequenced in a study of PD-1 blockade in classical Hodgkin lymphoma. Libraries were prepared by immunoSEQ multiplex PCR; TCRdb keeps only in-frame clonotypes and omits some of them. This sample carries fewer than 30,000 clones, roughly 85% of them seen once, and the ten largest clones take 20% to 25%. The sequencing here drew on peripheral blood mononuclear cells (PBMCs), taken before the second cycle of nivolumab. The receptors were sampled from a human donor with classical Hodgkin lymphoma. Each CDR3 is given with its conserved first and last residue. A D gene is named only where the DNA matches it firmly. Clone size is not always given. Where it is, it says once, few, many or a class for expanded clones.

abundance	j_gene	v_gene	d_gene	CDR3nt	CDR3aa
.	TRBJ2-2	TRBV5-1	.	TGCGCCAGCAGCTTGGGTAGGGGTTTTGGCACCGGGGAGCTGTTTTTT	CASSLGRGFGTGELFF
few	TRBJ2-2	TRBV5-5	TRBD1	TGTGCCAGCAGCTGGGGTACAGGGGCCGGGGAGCTGTTTTTT	CASSWGTGAGELFF
.	TRBJ2-1	TRBV5-1	TRBD1	TGCGCCAGCAGCTTGGACAGGGGCGGAGAGCAGTTCTTC	CASSLDRGGEQFF
once	TRBJ1-1	TRBV25-1	.	TGTGCCAGCAGTGCAAGCACGAATACTGAAGCTTTCTTT	CASSASTNTEAFF
once	TRBJ2-5	TRBV5-5	TRBD2	TGTGCCAGCAGCTTCCCTAGCGGAATACAAGGGACCCAGTACTTC	CASSFPSGIQGTQYF
.	TRBJ2-5	TRBV2	.	TGTGCCAGCAGTGAATCGGATTGGGAGACCCAGTACTTC	CASSESDWETQYF
.	TRBJ2-3	TRBV5-6	.	TGTGCCAGCAGCTTGGGGGGCTCCCCCCGGGATACGCAGTATTTT	CASSLGGSPRDTQYF
.	TRBJ1-1	TRBV4-2	TRBD1	TGTGCCAGCAGCCAAGTTGGCAGGGGGCAAGGAACTGAAGCTTTCTTT	CASSQVGRGQGTEAFF
.	TRBJ1-5	TRBV28	TRBD1	TGTGCCAGCCGGACAGGGGGCCGACAGCCCCAGCATTTT	CASRTGGRQPQHF
.	TRBJ2-3	TRBV5-4	TRBD2	TGTGCCAGCAGCCTCGGGCTAGCGGGAGCCGGGGATACGCAGTATTTT	CASSLGLAGAGDTQYF
.	TRBJ2-5	TRBV7-2	TRBD2	TGTGCCAGCAGCGCTAGGACTAGCGACCAAGAGACCCAGTACTTC	CASSARTSDQETQYF
.	TRBJ2-2	TRBV6-5	TRBD2	TGTGCCAGCAGTTACTCTAGCGGGCCGGTAGGGGAGCTGTTTTTT	CASSYSSGPVGELFF
.	TRBJ1-2	TRBV6-1	.	TGTGCCAGCAGTGAAGCGCGAGGGGAAGGCTACACCTTC	CASSEARGEGYTF
.	TRBJ1-1	TRBV7-9	.	TGTGCCAGCAGCTTTTCGTATGCGACGGAAGCTTTCTTT	CASSFSYATEAFF
.	TRBJ1-5	TRBV6-1	.	TGTGCCAGCAGGGACACCCTGAGCAATCAGCCCCAGCATTTT	CASRDTLSNQPQHF
.	TRBJ1-5	TRBV28	.	TGTGCCAGCAGTTTTAAGGGTTACCCTCAGCCCCAGCATTTT	CASSFKGYPQPQHF
.	TRBJ2-7	TRBV6-5	TRBD1	TGTGCCAGCAGTTACTCCGGACAGGGGGCGAGACAGTACTTC	CASSYSGQGARQYF
once	TRBJ2-3	TRBV7-2	.	TGTGCCAGCAGCCATCTGACCACAGATACGCAGTATTTT	CASSHLTTDTQYF
.	TRBJ2-7	TRBV6-6	.	TGTGCCAGCAGTTATAGGGTCCACGAGCAGTACTTC	CASSYRVHEQYF
once	TRBJ2-2	TRBV6-1	.	TGTGCCAGCAGCACATTCGGGGAGCTGTTTTTT	CASSTFGELFF
.	TRBJ2-1	TRBV2	TRBD2	TGTGCCAGCAGTGAACCAGCGGGGGGGCCGGGTGAGCAGTTCTTC	CASSEPAGGPGEQFF
.	TRBJ1-2	TRBV6-5	.	TGTGCCAGCAGTTACACGCCAAGGGGCGGCTACACCTTC	CASSYTPRGGYTF
.	TRBJ1-3	TRBV5-4	.	TGTGCCAGCAGCTTTTCACTGGGCTCTTCTGGAAACACCATATATTTT	CASSFSLGSSGNTIYF
.	TRBJ2-5	TRBV7-7	.	TGTGCCAGCAGCTCCCTCACCGGGGCCGGAGGGGAGACCCAGTACTTC	CASSSLTGAGGETQYF
.	TRBJ1-3	TRBV4-2	.	TGTGCCAGCAGCCACTCCAGGGCGAACACCATATATTTT	CASSHSRANTIYF
few	TRBJ1-6	TRBV7-6	.	TGTGCCAGCAGCGCACAGGGTCTAGGCTCACCCCTCCACTTT	CASSAQGLGSPLHF
.	TRBJ1-6	TRBV5-4	.	TGTGCCAGCAGCTTGGGGCGGACAGATGTGGATTCACCCCTCCACTTT	CASSLGRTDVDSPLHF
.	TRBJ1-2	TRBV5-1	.	TGCGCCAGCAGCTTCTCAGGGGTTCATGGCTACACCTTC	CASSFSGVHGYTF
.	TRBJ1-2	TRBV10-2	.	TGCGCCAGTTTGGGGCCAGTGATGTCCTATGGCTACACCTTC	CASLGPVMSYGYTF
.	TRBJ1-4	TRBV27	.	TGTGCCAGCAGTCCCTTGGGGGGGGATGAAAAACTGTTTTTT	CASSPLGGDEKLFF
.	TRBJ1-2	TRBV4-2	.	TGTGCCAGCAGCCAGTCGGCCCGGGCCAACTATGGCTACACCTTC	CASSQSARANYGYTF
.	TRBJ2-1	TRBV18	TRBD2	TGTGCCAGCTCACCATGGCGGGAGGGCCGCAATGAGCAGTTCTTC	CASSPWREGRNEQFF
once	TRBJ2-7	TRBV28	.	TGTGCCAGCAGTTTATCCACGGTCGGCTCGGGAGATGAGGACGAGCAGTACTTC	CASSLSTVGSGDEDEQYF
.	TRBJ2-1	TRBV4-2	.	TGTGCCAGCAGCCCGGCCCTCAATGAGCAGTTCTTC	CASSPALNEQFF
once	TRBJ2-3	TRBV19	.	TGTGCCAGTAGCCCCCGGGTCGGGTTTAACACAGATACGCAGTATTTT	CASSPRVGFNTDTQYF
.	TRBJ2-3	TRBV4-3	.	TGCGCCAGCAGCCAGGAGGCCCGAGGGGGCACAGATACGCAGTATTTT	CASSQEARGGTDTQYF
once	TRBJ2-5	TRBV7-9	.	TGTGCCAGCAGCCGAGGAAGCGGCCTTCGGGAGACCCAGTACTTC	CASSRGSGLRETQYF
few	TRBJ2-6	TRBV15	.	TGTGCCACCAGCAGAGATCTAAGCTCTGGGGCCAACGTCCTGACTTTC	CATSRDLSSGANVLTF
.	TRBJ1-5	TRBV5-1	TRBD1	TGCGCCAGCAGCTTGGGACAGGGGTCTCAGCCCCAGCATTTT	CASSLGQGSQPQHF
.	TRBJ1-2	TRBV7-2	.	TGTGCCAGCAGCTTGAGTATTAACTATGGCTACACCTTC	CASSLSINYGYTF
.	TRBJ1-2	TRBV10-3	.	TGTGCCATCAGTGAGTCGGGGGCGATCTATGGCTACACCTTC	CAISESGAIYGYTF
.	TRBJ1-1	TRBV11-3	.	TGTGCCAGCAGCCCCCTGGAGGGTCGGGCTTTCTTT	CASSPLEGRAFF
few	TRBJ2-7	TRBV28	TRBD1	TGTGCCAGCAGTACGGACAGGGGGGTCTACGAGCAGTACTTC	CASSTDRGVYEQYF
.	TRBJ1-2	TRBV7-9	.	TGTGCCAGCAGCCTACTTGTCCCCAGGGACGGCTACACCTTC	CASSLLVPRDGYTF